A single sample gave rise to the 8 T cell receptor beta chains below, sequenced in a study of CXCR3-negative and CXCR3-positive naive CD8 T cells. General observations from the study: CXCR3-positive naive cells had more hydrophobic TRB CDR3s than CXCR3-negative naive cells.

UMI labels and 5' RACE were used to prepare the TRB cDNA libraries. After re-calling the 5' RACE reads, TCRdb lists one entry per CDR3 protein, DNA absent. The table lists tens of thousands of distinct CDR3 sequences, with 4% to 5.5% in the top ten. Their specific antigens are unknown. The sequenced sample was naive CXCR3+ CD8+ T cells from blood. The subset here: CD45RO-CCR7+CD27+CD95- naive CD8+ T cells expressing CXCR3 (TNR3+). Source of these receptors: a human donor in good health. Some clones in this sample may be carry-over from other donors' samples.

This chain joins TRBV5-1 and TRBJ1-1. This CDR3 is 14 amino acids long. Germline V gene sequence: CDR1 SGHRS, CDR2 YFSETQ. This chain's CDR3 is CASSLGRRLTEAFF.

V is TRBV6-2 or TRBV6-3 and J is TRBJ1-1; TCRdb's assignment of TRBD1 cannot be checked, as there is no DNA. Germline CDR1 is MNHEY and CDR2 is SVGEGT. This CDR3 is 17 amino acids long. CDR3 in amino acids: CASSYSGGTRSDTEAFF.

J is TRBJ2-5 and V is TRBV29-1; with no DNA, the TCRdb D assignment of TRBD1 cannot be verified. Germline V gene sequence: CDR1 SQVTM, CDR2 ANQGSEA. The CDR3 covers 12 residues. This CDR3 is CSALTVQETQYF.

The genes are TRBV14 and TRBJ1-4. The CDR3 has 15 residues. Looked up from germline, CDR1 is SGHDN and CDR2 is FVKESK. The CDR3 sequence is CASSQDGLINEKLFF.

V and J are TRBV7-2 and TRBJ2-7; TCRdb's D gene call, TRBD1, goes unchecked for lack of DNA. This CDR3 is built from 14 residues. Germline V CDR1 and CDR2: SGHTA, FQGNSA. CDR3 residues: CASSIDVQGYEQYF.

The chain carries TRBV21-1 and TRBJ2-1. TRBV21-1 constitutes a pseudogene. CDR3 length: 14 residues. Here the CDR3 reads CASSGLTEYNEQFF.

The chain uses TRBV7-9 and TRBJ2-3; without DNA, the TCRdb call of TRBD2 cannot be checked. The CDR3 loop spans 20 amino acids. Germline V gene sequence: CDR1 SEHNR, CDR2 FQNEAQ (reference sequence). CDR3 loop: CASSNSGLVSSGSGTDTQYF.

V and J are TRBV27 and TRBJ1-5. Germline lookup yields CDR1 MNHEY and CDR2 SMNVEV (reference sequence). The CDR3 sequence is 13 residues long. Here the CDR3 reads CASSLSRNQPQHF.